The clone carrying this T cell receptor (beta chain) was found many times. Its antigen remains unknown. The data belong to a study of T-cell reconstitution after alpha-beta-depleted transplantation in children. Overall study findings and caveats: Counts and diversity of T cells one year after transplant came mostly from newly produced T cells. Some patients showed high day-60 TCRbeta diversity, which derived from surviving recipient T cells and thymic progenitors.

It was with unique molecular identifiers that the TCRbeta library was prepared. MiXCR, applied by TCRdb to the PCR reads, yields one record per CDR3 protein. Among around 190,000 distinct CDR3 sequences, about 6.6% were seen once, and the ten largest hold about 6%. CDR1 and CDR2 from the germline V gene are DFQATT and SNEGSKA (reference sequence). Trimming stripped 4 bases from V and 7 bases from J, with 5 bases between. This CDR3 has 10 residues. This clonotype originated in a boy under 10 years old with acute lymphoblastic leukemia, due to receive a stem cell transplant. Sample: PBMCs, taken before TCRalphabeta/CD19-depleted stem cell transplant. The chain recombines TRBV20-1 with TRBJ1-5; D gene ambiguous. The CDR3 loop is CSAKGQPQHF. The CDR3 coding sequence is TGCAGTGCTAAGGGACAGCCCCAGCATTTT.